These T cell receptor beta chains were read from a single sample in a study of T-cell memory formation after mild COVID-19. MiXCR was run by TCRdb on the 5' RACE reads, yielding one entry per CDR3 protein. The sample holds approximately 350,000 distinct CDR3 sequences, roughly 13% seen once. The sequenced material came from PBMCs or a T cell subset sorted from them (not recorded which). The receptors here all came from a man between 18 and 29 years old who had mild COVID-19 (a few samples of this study predate the infection). Cell type and time point are not known. The CDR3 runs from the conserved cysteine through the conserved F or W. D genes are given only for firm matches. Size is omitted from some rows. Given values are once, few, many or a class for expanded clones.

DNA: TGCGCCAGCAGCTTGTCACAGGGCTCTAATGAGCAGTTCTTC
CDR3: CASSLSQGSNEQFF
D: NA
J: TRBJ2-1
V: TRBV5-1
size: few

DNA: TGTGCCAGCAGCAGAGACAGGCGAGAAGGCTACACCTTC
CDR3: CASSRDRREGYTF
D: NA
J: TRBJ1-2
V: TRBV11-1
size: NA

DNA: TGCGCCAGCAGCTTGGAGCCGGGTGGCTACACCTTC
CDR3: CASSLEPGGYTF
D: NA
J: TRBJ1-2
V: TRBV5-1
size: few

DNA: TGCGCCAGCAGTGTCGCCCCCGGGACAGGAGGCAATGAGCAGTTCTTC
CDR3: CASSVAPGTGGNEQFF
D: TRBD1
J: TRBJ2-1
V: TRBV10-2
size: few

DNA: TGCAGTGCTCCCCGGGGTCAAACAGATACGCAGTATTTT
CDR3: CSAPRGQTDTQYF
D: NA
J: TRBJ2-3
V: TRBV20-1
size: few

DNA: TGTGCCAGCCGAACAAGGGGGGGCTACACCTTC
CDR3: CASRTRGGYTF
D: NA
J: TRBJ1-2
V: TRBV6-5
size: NA

DNA: TGCAGTGCTAGTCCCAGCGGGGGGGGCCTAGATACGCAGTATTTT
CDR3: CSASPSGGGLDTQYF
D: TRBD2
J: TRBJ2-3
V: TRBV20-1
size: NA

DNA: TGTGCCAGCAGCACACCGGGACAGGGGAACACTGAAGCTTTCTTT
CDR3: CASSTPGQGNTEAFF
D: TRBD1
J: TRBJ1-1
V: TRBV11-2
size: few

DNA: TGTGCCACCAGTGAACCCGGGACAGGGACGCAAGAGACCCAGTACTTC
CDR3: CATSEPGTGTQETQYF
D: TRBD1
J: TRBJ2-5
V: TRBV24-1
size: many

DNA: TGTGCCAGCAGTCGACTAGCGGGGGGGCCTGGGGGCACAGATACGCAGTATTTT
CDR3: CASSRLAGGPGGTDTQYF
D: TRBD2
J: TRBJ2-3
V: TRBV6-6
size: few